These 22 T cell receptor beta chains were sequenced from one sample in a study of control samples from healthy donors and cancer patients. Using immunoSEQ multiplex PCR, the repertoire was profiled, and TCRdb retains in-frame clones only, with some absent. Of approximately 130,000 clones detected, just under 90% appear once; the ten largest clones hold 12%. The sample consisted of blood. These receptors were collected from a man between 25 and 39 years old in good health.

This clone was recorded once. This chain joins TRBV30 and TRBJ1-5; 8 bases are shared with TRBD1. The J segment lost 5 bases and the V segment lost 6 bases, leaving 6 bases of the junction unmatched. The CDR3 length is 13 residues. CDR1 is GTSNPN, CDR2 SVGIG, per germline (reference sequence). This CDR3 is CACSQGEHQPQHF. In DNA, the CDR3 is TGTGCCTGCTCACAGGGGGAACATCAGCCCCAGCATTTT.

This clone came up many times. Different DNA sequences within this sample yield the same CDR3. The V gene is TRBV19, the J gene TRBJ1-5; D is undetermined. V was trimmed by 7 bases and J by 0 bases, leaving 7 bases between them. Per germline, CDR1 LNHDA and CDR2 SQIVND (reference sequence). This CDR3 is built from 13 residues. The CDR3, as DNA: TGTGCCAGTAATATCCATAGCAATCAGCCCCAGCATTTT. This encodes CASNIHSNQPQHF.

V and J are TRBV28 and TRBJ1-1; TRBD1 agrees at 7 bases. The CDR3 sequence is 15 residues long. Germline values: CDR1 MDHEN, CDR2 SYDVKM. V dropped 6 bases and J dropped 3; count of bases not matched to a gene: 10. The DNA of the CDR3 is TGTGCCAGCAGGTACACAGGGGTTATGGACACTGAAGCTTTCTTT. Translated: CASRYTGVMDTEAFF.

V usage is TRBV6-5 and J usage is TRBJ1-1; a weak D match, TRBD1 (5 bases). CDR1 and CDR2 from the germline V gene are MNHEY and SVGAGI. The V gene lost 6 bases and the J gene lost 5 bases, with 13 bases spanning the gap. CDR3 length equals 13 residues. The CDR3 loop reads CASSFDRQTEAFF. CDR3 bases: TGTGCCAGCAGCTTTGACAGACAGACTGAAGCTTTCTTT.

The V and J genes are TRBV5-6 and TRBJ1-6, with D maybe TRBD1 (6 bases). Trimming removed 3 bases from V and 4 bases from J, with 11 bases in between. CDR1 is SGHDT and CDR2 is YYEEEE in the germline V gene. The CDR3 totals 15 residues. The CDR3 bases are TGTGCCAGCAGCTCCTTCAGGGGATATAATTCACCCCTCCACTTT. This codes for CASSSFRGYNSPLHF.

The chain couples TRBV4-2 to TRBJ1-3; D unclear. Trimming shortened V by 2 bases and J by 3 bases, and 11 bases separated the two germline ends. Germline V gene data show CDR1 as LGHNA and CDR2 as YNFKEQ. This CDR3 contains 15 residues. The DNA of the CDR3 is TGTGCCAGCAGCCAAAGGAGTATTAATGGAAACACCATATATTTT. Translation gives CASSQRSINGNTIYF.

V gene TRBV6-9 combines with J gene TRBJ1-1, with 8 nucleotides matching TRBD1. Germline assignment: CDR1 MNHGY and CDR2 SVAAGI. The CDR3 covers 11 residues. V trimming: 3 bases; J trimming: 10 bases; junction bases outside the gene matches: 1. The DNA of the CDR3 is TGTGCCAGCAGTTACGACAGGGGAGCTTTCTTT. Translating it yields CASSYDRGAFF.

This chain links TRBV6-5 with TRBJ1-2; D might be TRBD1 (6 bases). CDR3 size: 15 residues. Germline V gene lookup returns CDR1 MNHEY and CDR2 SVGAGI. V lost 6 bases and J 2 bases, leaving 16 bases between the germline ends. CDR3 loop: CASSSHGGTNYGYTF. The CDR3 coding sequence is TGTGCCAGCAGCTCCCACGGGGGGACAAACTATGGCTACACCTTC.

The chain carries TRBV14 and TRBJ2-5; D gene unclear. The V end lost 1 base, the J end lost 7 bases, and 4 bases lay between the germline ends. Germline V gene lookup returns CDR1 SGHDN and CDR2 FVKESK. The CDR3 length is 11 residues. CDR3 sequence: CASSQGRTQYF. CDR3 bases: TGTGCCAGCAGCCAAGGGAGGACCCAGTACTTC.

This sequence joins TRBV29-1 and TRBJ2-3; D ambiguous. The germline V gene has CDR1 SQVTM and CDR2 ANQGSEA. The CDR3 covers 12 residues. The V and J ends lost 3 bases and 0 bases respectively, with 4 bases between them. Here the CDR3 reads CSVDHSTDTQYF. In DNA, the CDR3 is TGCAGCGTTGATCACAGCACAGATACGCAGTATTTT.

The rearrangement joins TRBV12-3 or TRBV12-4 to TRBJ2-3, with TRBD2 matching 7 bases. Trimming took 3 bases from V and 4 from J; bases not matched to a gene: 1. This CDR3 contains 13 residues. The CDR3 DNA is TGTGCCAGCAGTTTCGGACTAGCAGATACGCAGTATTTT. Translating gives CASSFGLADTQYF.

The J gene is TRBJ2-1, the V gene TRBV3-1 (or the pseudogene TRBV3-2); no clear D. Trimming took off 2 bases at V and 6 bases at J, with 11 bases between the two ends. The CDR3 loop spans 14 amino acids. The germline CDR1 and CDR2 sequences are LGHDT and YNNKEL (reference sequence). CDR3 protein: CASSQSGFLNEQFF. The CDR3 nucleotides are TGTGCCAGCAGCCAATCAGGATTTCTCAATGAGCAGTTCTTC.

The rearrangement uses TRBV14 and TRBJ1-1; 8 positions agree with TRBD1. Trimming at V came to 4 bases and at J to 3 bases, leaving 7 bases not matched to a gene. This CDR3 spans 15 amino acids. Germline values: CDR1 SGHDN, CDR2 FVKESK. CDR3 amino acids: CASSPKDRADTEAFF. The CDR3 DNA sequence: TGTGCCAGCAGCCCCAAGGACAGGGCGGACACTGAAGCTTTCTTT.

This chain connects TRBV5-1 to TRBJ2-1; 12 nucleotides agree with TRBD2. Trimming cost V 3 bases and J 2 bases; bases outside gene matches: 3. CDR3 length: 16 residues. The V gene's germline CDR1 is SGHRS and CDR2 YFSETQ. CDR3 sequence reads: CASSWGLAGAYNEQFF. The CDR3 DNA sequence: TGCGCCAGCAGCTGGGGACTAGCGGGCGCCTACAATGAGCAGTTCTTC.

DNA for the CDR3: TGCGCCAGCAGTGTTTATCCGGGAGAAAAACTGTTTTTT. Protein product: CASSVYPGEKLFF. The V and J genes are TRBV5-1 and TRBJ1-4; D not resolved. Trimming left V 5 bases short and J 8 bases short, with 13 bases between. CDR1 and CDR2 from the germline V gene are SGHRS and YFSETQ. CDR3 length equals 13 residues.

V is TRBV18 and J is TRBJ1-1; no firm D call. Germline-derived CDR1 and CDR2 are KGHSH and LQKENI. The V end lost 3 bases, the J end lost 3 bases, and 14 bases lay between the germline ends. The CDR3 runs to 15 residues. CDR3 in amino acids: CASSPPTPGDTEAFF. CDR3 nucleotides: TGTGCCAGCTCACCCCCCACCCCGGGAGACACTGAAGCTTTCTTT. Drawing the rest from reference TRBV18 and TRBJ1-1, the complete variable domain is NAGVMQNPRHLVRRRGQEARLRCSPMKGHSHVYWYRQLPEEGLKFMVYLQKENIIDESGMPKERFSAEFPKEGPSILRIQQVVRGDSAAYFCASSPPTPGDTEAFFGQGTRLTVV.

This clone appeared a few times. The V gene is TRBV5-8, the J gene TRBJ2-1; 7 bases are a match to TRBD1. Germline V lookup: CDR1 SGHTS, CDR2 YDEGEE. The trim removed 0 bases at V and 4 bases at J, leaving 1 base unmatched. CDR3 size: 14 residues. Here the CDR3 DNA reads TGTGCCAGCAGCTTGGGGGACAGTTACAATGAGCAGTTCTTC. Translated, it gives CASSLGDSYNEQFF.

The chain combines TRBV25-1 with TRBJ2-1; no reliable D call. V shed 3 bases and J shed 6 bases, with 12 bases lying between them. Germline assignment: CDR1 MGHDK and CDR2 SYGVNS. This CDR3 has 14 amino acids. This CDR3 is CASSDWKTINEQFF. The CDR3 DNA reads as TGTGCCAGCAGTGATTGGAAAACAATCAATGAGCAGTTCTTC.

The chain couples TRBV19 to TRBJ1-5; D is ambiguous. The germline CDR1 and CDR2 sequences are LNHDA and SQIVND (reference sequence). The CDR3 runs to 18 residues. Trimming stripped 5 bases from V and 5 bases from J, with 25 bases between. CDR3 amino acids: CASSHPPLRHFGDQPQHF. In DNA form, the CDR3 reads TGTGCCAGTAGTCACCCCCCCCTCCGACATTTCGGGGATCAGCCCCAGCATTTT.

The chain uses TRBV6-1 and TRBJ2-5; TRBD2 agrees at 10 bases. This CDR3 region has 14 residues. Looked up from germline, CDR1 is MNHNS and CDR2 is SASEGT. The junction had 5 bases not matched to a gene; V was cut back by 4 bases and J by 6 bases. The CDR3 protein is CASSAASGGKTQYF. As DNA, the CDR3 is TGTGCCAGCAGTGCAGCTAGCGGGGGAAAGACCCAGTACTTC.

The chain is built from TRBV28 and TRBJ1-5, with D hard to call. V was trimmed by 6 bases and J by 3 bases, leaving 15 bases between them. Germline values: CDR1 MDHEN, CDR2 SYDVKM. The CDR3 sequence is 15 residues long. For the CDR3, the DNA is TGTGCCAGCAGAATCCCATCAGGTTCCAATCAGCCCCAGCATTTT. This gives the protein CASRIPSGSNQPQHF.

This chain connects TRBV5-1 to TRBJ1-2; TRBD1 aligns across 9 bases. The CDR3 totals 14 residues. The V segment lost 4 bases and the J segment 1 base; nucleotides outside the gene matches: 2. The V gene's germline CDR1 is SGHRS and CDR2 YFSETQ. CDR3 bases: TGCGCCAGCAGCCTGACAGGGGGTAACTATGGCTACACCTTC. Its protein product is CASSLTGGNYGYTF.